This TCR beta chain originates from a study of cytomegalovirus exposure and HLA in healthy donors. Notes on the study in general: CMV antigen specificity of three CMV-associated chains was confirmed in vitro. A later analysis found most CMV-associated TCR beta chains apparently HLA-restricted.

As to this clone: As yet, its antigen is unknown.

The PCR ran on 60 Vbeta and 13 Jbeta primers. Only in-frame clones appear in the TCRdb table, and some are missing; sequencing was by immunoSEQ multiplex PCR. The table lists some 200,000 clones, over 75% of them singletons. This TCR came from a man in his forties in good health and CMV-seropositive. Sequenced material: PBMCs.

The chain's CDR3 is CASSPPQLTQYF. The CDR3 bases are TGTGCCAGCTCACCACCCCAACTCACGCAGTATTTT. The chain joins TRBV18 to TRBJ2-3; D gene ambiguous. V was clipped by 0 bases and J by 9 bases, with 7 bases between them. The length of the CDR3 is 12 residues. The germline gives CDR1 KGHSH, CDR2 LQKENI.